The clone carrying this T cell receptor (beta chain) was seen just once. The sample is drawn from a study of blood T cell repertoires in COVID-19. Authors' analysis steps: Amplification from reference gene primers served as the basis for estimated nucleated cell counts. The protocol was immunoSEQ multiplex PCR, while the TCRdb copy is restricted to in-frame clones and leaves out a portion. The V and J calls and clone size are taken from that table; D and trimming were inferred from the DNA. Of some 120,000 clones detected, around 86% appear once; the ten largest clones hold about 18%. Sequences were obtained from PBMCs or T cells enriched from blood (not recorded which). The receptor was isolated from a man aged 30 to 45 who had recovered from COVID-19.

The CDR3 nucleotides read TGCGCCAGCAGCCAAGCGACAGGGGTCGGATCGAATGAGCAGTTCTTC. It encodes CASSQATGVGSNEQFF. The chain combines TRBV4-1 with TRBJ2-1, with 8 nucleotides matching TRBD1. The CDR3 has 16 amino acids. Per germline, CDR1 MGHRA and CDR2 YSYEKL. V was clipped by 1 base and J by 7 bases; unmatched bases: 9.